This record looks at one TCR beta chain sequence and its context. Its matching antigen is unknown. FACS sorting followed a roughly 6-day coculture of CFSE-labeled recipient PBMCs with irradiated graft donor PBMCs. This entry belongs to a study of Tregs in tolerant kidney transplant recipients. The V gene's germline CDR1 is SQVTM and CDR2 ANQGSEA. V shed 4 bases and J shed 7 bases, with 10 bases lying between them. There are 11 residues in the CDR3. Repertoires were generated with immunoSEQ multiplex PCR, while TCRdb's copy carries only in-frame clones and drops some. The repertoire holds about 8,300 clones, with roughly 34% as singletons.

The sequence was obtained from a human patient who received a combined kidney and bone marrow transplant. The specimen comprised CD8+ T cells from blood cultured with allogeneic cells, sampled before the transplant. The chain employs TRBV29-1 and TRBJ1-2; D is unclear. Here the CDR3 reads CSVVSGVGYTF. DNA for the CDR3: TGCAGCGTTGTTTCCGGTGTTGGCTACACCTTC.